Detailed here is one TCR beta chain. The data are from a study of T cell changes during pregnancy in multiple sclerosis. V was shortened by 5 bases and J by 2 bases, with 9 bases between the two germline ends. This CDR3 spans 13 amino acids. Germline V lookup: CDR1 MDHEN, CDR2 SYDVKM. Assay used: immunoSEQ multiplex PCR; TCRdb lists only in-frame clones, some missing. The table lists 35,000 to 40,000 clones, approximately 85% of them singletons. The specimen comprised CD4+ T cells from peripheral blood mononuclear cells, sampled before pregnancy. This sequence joins TRBV28 and TRBJ1-2, with D uncertain. The sequence was obtained from a female donor with multiple sclerosis, enrolled in a pregnancy study. The CDR3 nucleotides are TGTGCCAGCAGTGTGATGGAGAACTATGGCTACACCTTC. This sequence encodes CASSVMENYGYTF.